The rows below give T cell receptor beta chains drawn from one sample of a study of T cell responses to AZD1222 COVID-19 vaccine. The assay was immunoSEQ multiplex PCR, and TCRdb's table has in-frame clones only and misses some. The sample lists about 130,000 clones, 88% occurring once. The sample was peripheral blood, taken on day 0 of AZD1222 vaccination. The origin of the receptors is an adult in good health. Both conserved end residues are part of each CDR3. Clone size is shown for a subset of rows, as once, few, many or a class of expanded clone.

clone_size j_call v_call cdr3_aa
- TRBJ1-2 TRBV5-4 CASTPGGLGPLMYGYTF
few TRBJ1-2 TRBV28 CASSRLLQGYGYTF
- TRBJ2-2 TRBV5-4 CASSSPYSGRVSGELFF
- TRBJ2-7 TRBV5-1 CASSKGSQGGYEQYF
- TRBJ1-2 TRBV3-1/TRBV3-2 CASSQDRRGDGYTF
- TRBJ2-3 TRBV19 CASRGRGTTDTQYF
- TRBJ1-3 TRBV7-9 CASSLDGTGNTIYF
- TRBJ2-7 TRBV2 CASIAGGIPSYEQYF
- TRBJ1-6 TRBV19 CASSPRGQIDNSPLHF
few TRBJ2-1 TRBV20-1 CSAQDFNEQFF
- TRBJ1-4 TRBV5-1 CASSVQSYNEKLFF
- TRBJ2-1 TRBV6-6 CASSFLQGRSNEQFF
- TRBJ2-4 TRBV18 CASSPPVGGLAKNIQYF
- TRBJ2-4 TRBV14 CASSQGQKNIQYF
few TRBJ2-3 TRBV11-2 CASSLDQFGQDTQYF
- TRBJ1-1 TRBV7-2 CASSPNWAGGAFF
- TRBJ1-2 TRBV6-6 CASSYTRQGGYTF
- TRBJ2-7 TRBV4-1 CASSQDTPVSSREQYF
- TRBJ1-2 TRBV28 CATPGEYGYTF
- TRBJ2-7 TRBV6-2/TRBV6-3 CASSYSSYYEQYF
- TRBJ1-6 TRBV3-1/TRBV3-2 CASSQGGSYNSPLHF
once TRBJ1-1 TRBV6-5 CASSRPTGKGSEAFF
- TRBJ2-3 TRBV18 CASSHGQGSDTQYF
- TRBJ2-3 TRBV3-1/TRBV3-2 CASSQAQTVKQYF
- TRBJ2-7 TRBV19 CASSIMAGDYEQYF
- TRBJ2-1 TRBV27 CASSSSSGRVYNEQFF
- TRBJ1-3 TRBV6-5 CASRRQPYSGNTIYF
- TRBJ2-3 TRBV6-4 CASSDSGLATDTQYF
- TRBJ1-6 TRBV2 CASSEGRAGVNSPLHF
- TRBJ2-1 TRBV11-3 CASSFGLAGLRDYNEQFF
- TRBJ1-5 TRBV5-1 CASSPQGALGNQPQHF
- TRBJ2-3 TRBV6-5 CASRGLGDTQYF